This T cell receptor beta chain comes out of a study of tumor-infiltrating lymphocytes in primary liver carcinoma. Starting from around 0.45 ug of total RNA, TCR beta cDNA was produced with a primer in the constant region. Nested multiplex PCR, run for three rounds with slightly modified ARM-PCR, yielded TCR beta libraries. TCRdb re-called the multiplex PCR reads with MiXCR, one entry per CDR3 protein. In the table there are more than 100,000 distinct CDR3 sequences, under 70% of which are singletons. Starting material for RNA and DNA co-extraction consisted of 20-30 mg of unsorted bulk tissue. Input material: tumor-adjacent normal liver tissue. The receptor comes from a woman aged 55 to 70 with primary liver carcinoma and hepatitis B virus infection.

Written as DNA, the CDR3 is TGTGCCAGCGGCTTAGGGTCCCCAGATACGCAGTATTTT. This codes for CASGLGSPDTQYF. The V and J genes are TRBV28 and TRBJ2-3; D not certain. The CDR3 has 13 amino acids. V lost 8 bases and J lost 4, with 13 bases in between. Germline V CDR1 and CDR2: MDHEN, SYDVKM.